This T cell receptor beta chain was identified during a study of Ad26.COV2.S vaccination and SARS-CoV-2 variants. This CDR3 is built from 16 residues. V lost 6 bases and J lost 3; bases outside the gene matches: 9. Germline CDR1 SGHNT, CDR2 YYREEE (reference sequence). Overall study results and limits: In vaccinated individuals, spike-specific CD8+ and CD4+ T cell responses reportedly displayed substantial breadth. In TCR breadth and depth analyses, total T cell responses may have been underestimated. Spike-specific TCR breadth in vaccine recipients exceeded that seen in placebo recipients.

The method was immunoSEQ multiplex PCR; TCRdb's version includes in-frame clones alone and lacks a portion of them. In the table there are around 350,000 clones, 80% to 90% of which are singletons. This clone was found a few times. The antigen remains unidentified. Treatment indicated: some 19 received Ad26.COV2.S at low or high dose, single or two shots; about 5 received placebo; per-sample allocation not given. Samples were taken on day 63 after the first vaccine or placebo injection. In Boston, the donor was an adult between 18-55 years of age. The source of this sequence is a person between 18 and 65 years old who received the Ad26.COV2.S COVID-19 vaccine or a placebo. The rearrangement uses TRBV5-4 and TRBJ2-3, with 11 nucleotides matching TRBD2. The source material was peripheral blood, sampled in a trial of Ad26.COV2.S vaccine versus placebo. The DNA for the CDR3 is TGTGCCAGCAAACCGGGACTAGCGGCGTTGACAGATACGCAGTATTTT. As protein: CASKPGLAALTDTQYF.